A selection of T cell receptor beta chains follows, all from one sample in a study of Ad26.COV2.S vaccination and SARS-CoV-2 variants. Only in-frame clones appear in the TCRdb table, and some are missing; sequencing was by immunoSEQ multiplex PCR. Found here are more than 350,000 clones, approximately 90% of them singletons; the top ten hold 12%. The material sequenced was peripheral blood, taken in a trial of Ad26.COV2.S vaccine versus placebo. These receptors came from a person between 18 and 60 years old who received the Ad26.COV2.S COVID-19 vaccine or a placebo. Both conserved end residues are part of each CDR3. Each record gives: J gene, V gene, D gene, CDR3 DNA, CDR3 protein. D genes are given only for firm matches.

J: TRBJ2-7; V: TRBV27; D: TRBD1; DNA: TGTGCCAGCGCTACAGGGGGCTCCTACGAGCAGTACTTC; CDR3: CASATGGSYEQYF
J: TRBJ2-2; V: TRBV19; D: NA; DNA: TGTGCCAGTCGGGCGGGACAGAACACCGGGGAGCTGTTTTTT; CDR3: CASRAGQNTGELFF
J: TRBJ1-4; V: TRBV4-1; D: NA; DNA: TGCGCCAGCAGCCAAGATGGGACTAATGAAAAACTGTTTTTT; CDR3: CASSQDGTNEKLFF
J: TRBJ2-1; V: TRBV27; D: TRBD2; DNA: TGTGCCAGCAGTTTCGGACTAGCGGGAAACAATGAGCAGTTCTTC; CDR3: CASSFGLAGNNEQFF
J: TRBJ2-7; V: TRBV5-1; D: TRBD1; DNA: TGCGCCAGCAGTTTCGGACAGGGTCTGGGCGAGCAGTACTTC; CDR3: CASSFGQGLGEQYF
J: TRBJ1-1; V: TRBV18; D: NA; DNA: TGTGCCAGCTCACCTTACAACAAAAACACTGAAGCTTTCTTT; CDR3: CASSPYNKNTEAFF
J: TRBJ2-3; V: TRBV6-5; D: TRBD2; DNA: TGTGCCAGCAGTTACCGTCCAGCGGGAGGTTTGGGTACGCAGTATTTT; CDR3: CASSYRPAGGLGTQYF
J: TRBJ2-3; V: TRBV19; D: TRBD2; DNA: TGTGCCAGTAGTTTCCTAGCGGGAGGTGCCACAGATACGCAGTATTTT; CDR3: CASSFLAGGATDTQYF
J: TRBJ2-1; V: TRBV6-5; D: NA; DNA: TGTGCCAGCAGTTCCTTTTTCGGTTATGAGCAGTTCTTC; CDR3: CASSSFFGYEQFF
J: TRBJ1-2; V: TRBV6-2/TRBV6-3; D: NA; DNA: TGTGCCAGCAGCCAGGACAGCCTGGATGGCTACACCTTC; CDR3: CASSQDSLDGYTF
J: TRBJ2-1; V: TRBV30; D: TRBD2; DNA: TGTGCCTGGAGGGGCGGGAGTGCCAGGGTTGAGCAGTTCTTC; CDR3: CAWRGGSARVEQFF